Shown below are 7 T cell receptor beta chains from a single sample sequenced in a study of identical twins. TCRdb ran MiXCR on the 5' RACE reads and lists one entry per CDR3 protein. The repertoire holds 600,000 to 850,000 distinct CDR3 sequences, with roughly 18% as singletons. These same records also appear under a second study, on T cells expressing NK-cell markers.

Sequencing used PBMCs. The receptors come from a woman aged 18 to 35 in good health.

This clonotype was observed a few times. The rearrangement uses TRBV10-1 and TRBJ2-5; TRBD1 is a possible D gene (6 bases). CDR1 is WNHNN and CDR2 is SYGVQD in the germline V gene (reference sequence). Trimming stripped 1 base from V and 1 base from J, with 10 bases between. The CDR3 loop spans 15 amino acids. The CDR3 DNA reads TGCGCCAGCAGTGAGTTTCAGGGGATCCAAGAGACCCAGTACTTC. It is translated as CASSEFQGIQETQYF.

This chain connects TRBV7-8 to TRBJ2-3; 9 bases are shared with TRBD2. The germline gives CDR1 SGHVS, CDR2 FQNEAQ. This CDR3 contains 16 residues. V trimming: 5 bases; J trimming: 1 base; junction bases outside the gene matches: 7. The CDR3 DNA reads TGTGCCAGCAGCGTTTCTCGGACTAGCGGCACAGATACGCAGTATTTT. It is translated as CASSVSRTSGTDTQYF.

The chain employs TRBV5-1 and TRBJ2-5; tentatively, D is TRBD2 (6 bases). Germline lookup yields CDR1 SGHRS and CDR2 YFSETQ. This CDR3 region has 15 residues. Trimming took 3 bases from V and 1 from J, leaving 13 bases between them. Here the CDR3 reads CASSWSISGQETQYF. For the CDR3, the DNA is TGCGCCAGCAGCTGGTCGATTAGCGGCCAAGAGACCCAGTACTTC.

This chain uses TRBV27 with TRBJ1-5, with a possible D match to TRBD1 (5 bases). The CDR3 extends over 15 amino acids. The ends were cut back, 5 bases at V and 4 bases at J, with 15 bases in the middle. Germline-derived CDR1 and CDR2 are MNHEY and SMNVEV (reference sequence). Written as DNA, the CDR3 is TGTGCCAGCAGTCAAGCGACGGGGGGTAATCAGCCCCAGCATTTT. It codes for CASSQATGGNQPQHF.

The V and J genes are TRBV5-1 and TRBJ1-4; D remains ambiguous. The germline gives CDR1 SGHRS, CDR2 YFSETQ. The V end lost 0 bases, the J end lost 5 bases, and 5 bases lay between the germline ends. The CDR3 length is 13 residues. CDR3 sequence (DNA): TGCGCCAGCAGCTTGGAAGGGAATGAAAAACTGTTTTTT. It encodes CASSLEGNEKLFF. The complete variable domain, with remaining parts taken from reference TRBV5-1 and TRBJ1-4, reads KAGVTQTPRYLIKTRGQQVTLSCSPISGHRSVSWYQQTPGQGLQFLFEYFSETQRNKGNFPGRFSGRQFSNSRSEMNVSTLELGDSALYLCASSLEGNEKLFFGSGTQLSVL.

This clonotype showed up just a few times. The conserved closing phenylalanine or tryptophan is absent in this CDR3, likely reflecting a read error. No DNA is shown, since the ends of the CDR3 on it are uncertain; the CDR3 is the one TCRdb lists. V is TRBV2 and J is TRBJ2-1; the DNA was not used to check the table's D call, TRBD2. Germline V gene data show CDR1 as SNHLY and CDR2 as FYNNEI. The CDR3 is 12 amino acids in total, end residues counted. The CDR3 here is CASSLLGVAARI.

This clonotype was counted only a few times. The chain is built from TRBV29-1 and TRBJ2-7; no clear D. CDR3 length: 12 residues. V lost 0 bases, J lost 3 bases, and 6 bases lay in between. Germline CDR1 and CDR2: SQVTM and ANQGSEA. The CDR3 nucleotides read TGCAGCGTTGAAGATCTAGGCTACGAGCAGTACTTC. Amino acid sequence: CSVEDLGYEQYF.